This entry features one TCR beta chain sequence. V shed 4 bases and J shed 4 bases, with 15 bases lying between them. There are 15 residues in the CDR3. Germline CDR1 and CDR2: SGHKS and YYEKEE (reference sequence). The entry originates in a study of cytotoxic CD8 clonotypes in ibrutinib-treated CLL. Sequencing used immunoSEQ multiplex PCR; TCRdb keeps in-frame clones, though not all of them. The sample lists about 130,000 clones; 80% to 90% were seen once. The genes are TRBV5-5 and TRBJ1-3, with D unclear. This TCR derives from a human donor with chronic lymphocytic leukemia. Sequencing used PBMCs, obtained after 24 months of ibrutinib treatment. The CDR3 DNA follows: TGTGCCAGCAGCCAGGCCACGTTCGGAGGAAACACCATATATTTT. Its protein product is CASSQATFGGNTIYF.